A selection of T cell receptor beta chains follows, all from one sample in a study of regulatory T cells in long-lasting Graves disease. In TCRdb, the multiplex PCR reads were re-called with MiXCR into one record per CDR3 protein. The data contain about 660,000 distinct CDR3 sequences, roughly 30% of them singletons. Sequences were derived from peripheral blood mononuclear cells (PBMCs), sampled when the disease was refractory, from a patient treated with antithyroid drugs. The receptors were gathered from a female donor with Graves disease. Each CDR3 is given with its conserved first and last residue. The D gene is left open where the match is weak. For some rows the clone size is stated as once, few or many, or as a class when expanded; others skip it.

V	J	size	D	CDR3	DNA
TRBV5-1	TRBJ1-1	.	TRBD1	CASGHRDRGGMNTEAFF	TGCGCCAGCGGCCACCGGGACAGGGGAGGAATGAACACTGAAGCTTTCTTT
TRBV3-1	TRBJ1-4	many	.	CASSITVEEKLFF	TGTGCCAGCAGCATAACGGTAGAAGAAAAACTGTTTTTT
TRBV20-1	TRBJ2-5	.	TRBD2	CSAHGLAGTQETQYF	TGCAGTGCTCACGGACTAGCGGGAACCCAAGAGACCCAGTACTTC
TRBV6-2/TRBV6-3	TRBJ2-5	many	TRBD1	CASSPRGQGETQYF	TGTGCCAGCAGCCCCAGGGGGCAAGGGGAGACCCAGTACTTC
TRBV5-6	TRBJ1-5	few	.	CASSTGSSGQPQHF	TGTGCCAGCAGCACCGGGAGTAGCGGTCAGCCCCAGCATTTT
TRBV20-1	TRBJ1-1	few	TRBD1	CSARPLQGPNTEAFF	TGCAGTGCTAGACCGCTACAGGGGCCGAACACTGAAGCTTTCTTT
TRBV30	TRBJ2-2	.	TRBD2	CAWGTSGSPGELFF	TGTGCCTGGGGGACTAGCGGGAGTCCCGGGGAGCTGTTTTTT
TRBV12-3/TRBV12-4	TRBJ1-5	many	TRBD1	CASRSGTEANQPQHF	TGTGCCAGCAGGTCCGGGACAGAAGCAAATCAGCCCCAGCATTTT
TRBV6-1	TRBJ1-6	.	TRBD1	CASSPSQGAYNSPLHF	TGTGCCAGCAGTCCCTCCCAGGGGGCTTATAATTCACCCCTCCACTTT
TRBV5-5	TRBJ2-7	.	TRBD2	CASSGGAGGFYEQYF	TGTGCCAGCAGCGGGGGAGCGGGAGGGTTCTACGAGCAGTACTTC
TRBV20-1	TRBJ1-6	few	TRBD1	CSASGQVDSPLHF	TGCAGTGCAAGCGGACAGGTTGATTCACCCCTCCACTTT
TRBV5-1	TRBJ1-4	few	.	CASSPDGRGEKLFF	TGCGCCAGCAGCCCGGACGGAAGGGGGGAAAAACTGTTTTTT
TRBV5-1	TRBJ2-2	.	.	CASSLVSGTNTGELFF	TGCGCCAGCAGCTTGGTGAGCGGAACGAACACCGGGGAGCTGTTTTTT
TRBV7-9	TRBJ1-1	many	.	CASSSRGNTEAFF	TGTGCCAGCAGTTCCCGGGGGAACACTGAAGCTTTCTTT
TRBV6-5	TRBJ1-2	many	.	CASSYSRQRDGYTF	TGTGCCAGCAGTTACTCGAGACAAAGGGATGGCTACACCTTC
TRBV2	TRBJ1-2	many	.	CASSEGKRGWGYTF	TGTGCCAGCAGTGAAGGGAAGAGGGGATGGGGCTACACCTTC
TRBV16	TRBJ1-1	many	.	CASSQQGWTEAFF	TGTGCCAGCAGCCAACAGGGTTGGACTGAAGCTTTCTTT